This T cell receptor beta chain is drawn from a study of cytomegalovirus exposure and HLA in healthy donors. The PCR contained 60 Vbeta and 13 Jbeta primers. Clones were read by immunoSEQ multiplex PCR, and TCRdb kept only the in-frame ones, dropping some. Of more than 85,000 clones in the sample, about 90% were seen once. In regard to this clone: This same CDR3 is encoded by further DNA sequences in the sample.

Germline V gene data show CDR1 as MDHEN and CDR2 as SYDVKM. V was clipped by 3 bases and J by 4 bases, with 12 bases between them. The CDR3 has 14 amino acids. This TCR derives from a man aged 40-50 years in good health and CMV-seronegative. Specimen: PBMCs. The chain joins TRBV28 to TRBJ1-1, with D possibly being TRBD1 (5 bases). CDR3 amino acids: CASSFSQGSTEAFF. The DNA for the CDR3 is TGTGCCAGCAGTTTCTCCCAGGGTAGCACTGAAGCTTTCTTT.